The sample holds a few counts of the clone carrying this T cell receptor beta chain. As yet, its antigen is unknown. Losses at the gene ends were 3 bases for V and 5 bases for J; bases not matched to a gene: 7. Germline-derived CDR1 and CDR2 are GTSNPN and SVGIG (reference sequence). This CDR3 is built from 14 residues. This entry belongs to a study of cytomegalovirus exposure and HLA in healthy donors. Study-wide points: Earlier analysis looked at TCR beta V segments, and most were productive about 87% or about 30% of the time.

Primers: 60 Vbeta forward and 13 Jbeta reverse. Profiling relied on immunoSEQ multiplex PCR, and the TCRdb table lists in-frame clones only, not all of them. The table has 100,000 to 150,000 clones, approximately 17% seen once. This TCR was recovered from a female donor in good health and CMV-seropositive. The sample was PBMCs. The chain joins TRBV30 to TRBJ1-5, with 7 bases that match TRBD1. The CDR3 loop is CAWSRDRADQPQHF. The CDR3 bases are TGTGCCTGGAGCCGAGACAGGGCGGATCAGCCCCAGCATTTT.